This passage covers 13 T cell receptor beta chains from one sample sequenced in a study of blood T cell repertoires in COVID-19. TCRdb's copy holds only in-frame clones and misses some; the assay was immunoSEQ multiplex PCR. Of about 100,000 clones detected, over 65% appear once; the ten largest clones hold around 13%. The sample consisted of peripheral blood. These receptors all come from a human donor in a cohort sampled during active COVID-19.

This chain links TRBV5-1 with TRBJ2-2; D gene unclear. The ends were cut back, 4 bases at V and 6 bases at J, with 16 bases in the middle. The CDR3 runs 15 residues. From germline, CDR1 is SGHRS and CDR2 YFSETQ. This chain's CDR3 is CASSPLLSAAGELFF. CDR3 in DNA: TGCGCCAGCAGCCCCCTCCTCAGCGCGGCCGGGGAGCTGTTTTTT.

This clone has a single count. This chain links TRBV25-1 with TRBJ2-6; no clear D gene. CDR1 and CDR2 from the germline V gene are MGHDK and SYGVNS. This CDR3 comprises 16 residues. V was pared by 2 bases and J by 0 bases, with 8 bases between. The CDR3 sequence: CASSETRVSGANVLTF. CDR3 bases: TGTGCCAGCAGTGAAACTCGGGTCTCTGGGGCCAACGTCCTGACTTTC.

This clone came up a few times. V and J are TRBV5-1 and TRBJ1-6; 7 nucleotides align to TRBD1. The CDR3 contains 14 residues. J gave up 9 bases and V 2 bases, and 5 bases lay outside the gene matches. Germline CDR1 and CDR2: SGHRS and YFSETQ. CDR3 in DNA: TGCGCCAGCAGCTTAGAGGGGGCGGGTTCACCCCTCCACTTT. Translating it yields CASSLEGAGSPLHF.

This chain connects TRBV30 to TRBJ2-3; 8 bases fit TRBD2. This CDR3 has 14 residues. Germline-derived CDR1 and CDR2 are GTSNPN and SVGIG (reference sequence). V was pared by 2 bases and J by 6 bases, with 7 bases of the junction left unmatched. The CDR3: CAWSYGTSRDTQYF. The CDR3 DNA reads TGTGCCTGGAGTTACGGGACTAGTAGGGATACGCAGTATTTT.

CDR3 protein: CASSEAPLGGHNEQFF. In DNA form, the CDR3 reads TGTGCCAGCAGTGAGGCGCCCTTGGGGGGGCACAATGAGCAGTTCTTC. The rearrangement joins TRBV6-1 to TRBJ2-1, with D possibly TRBD2 on 7 matching bases. This CDR3 comprises 16 residues. Trimming took off 3 bases at V and 5 bases at J, with 17 bases between the two ends. Per germline, CDR1 MNHNS and CDR2 SASEGT.

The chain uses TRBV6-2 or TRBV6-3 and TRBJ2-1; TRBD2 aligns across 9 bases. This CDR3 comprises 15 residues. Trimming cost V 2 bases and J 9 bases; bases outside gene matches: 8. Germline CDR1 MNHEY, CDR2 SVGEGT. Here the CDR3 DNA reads TGTGCCAGCAGTTACCTCGGGCGGGGGGGCAGTGAGCAGTTCTTC. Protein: CASSYLGRGGSEQFF.

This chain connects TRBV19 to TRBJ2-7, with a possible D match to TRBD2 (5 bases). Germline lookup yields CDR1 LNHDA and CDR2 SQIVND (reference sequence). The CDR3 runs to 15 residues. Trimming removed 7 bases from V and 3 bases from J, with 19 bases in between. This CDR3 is CASTPGWGEHYEQYF. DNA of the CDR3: TGTGCCAGTACCCCTGGTTGGGGAGAACACTACGAGCAGTACTTC.

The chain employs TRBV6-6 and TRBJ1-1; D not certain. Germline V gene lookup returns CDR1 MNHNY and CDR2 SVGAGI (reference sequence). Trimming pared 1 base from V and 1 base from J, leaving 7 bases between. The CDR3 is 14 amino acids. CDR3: CASSYFEGNTEAFF. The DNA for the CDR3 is TGTGCCAGCAGTTACTTTGAGGGGAACACTGAAGCTTTCTTT.

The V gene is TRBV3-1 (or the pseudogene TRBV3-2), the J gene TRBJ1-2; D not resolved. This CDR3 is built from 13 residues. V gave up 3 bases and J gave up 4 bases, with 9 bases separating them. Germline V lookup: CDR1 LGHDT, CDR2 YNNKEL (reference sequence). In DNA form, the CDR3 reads TGTGCCAGCAGCCACCAAACGGGCTATGGCTACACCTTC. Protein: CASSHQTGYGYTF.

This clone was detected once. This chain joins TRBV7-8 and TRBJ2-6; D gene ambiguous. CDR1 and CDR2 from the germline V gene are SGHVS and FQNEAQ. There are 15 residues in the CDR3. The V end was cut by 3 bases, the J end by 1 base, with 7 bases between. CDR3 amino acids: CASSLTTSGANVLTF. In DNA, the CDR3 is TGTGCCAGCAGCTTGACAACTTCTGGGGCCAACGTCCTGACTTTC. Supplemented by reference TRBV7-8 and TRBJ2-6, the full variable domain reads GAGVSQSPRYKVAKRGQDVALRCDPISGHVSLFWYQQALGQGPEFLTYFQNEAQLDKSGLPSDRFFAERPEGSVSTLKIQRTQQEDSAVYLCASSLTTSGANVLTFGAGSRLTVL.

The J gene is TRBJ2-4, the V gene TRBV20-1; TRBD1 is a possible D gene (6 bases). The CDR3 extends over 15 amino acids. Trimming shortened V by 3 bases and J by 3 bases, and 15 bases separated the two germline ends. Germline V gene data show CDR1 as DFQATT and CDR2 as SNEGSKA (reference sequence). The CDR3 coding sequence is TGCAGTGCTAGTGATATACAGGGAGACAAAAACATTCAGTACTTC. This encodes CSASDIQGDKNIQYF.

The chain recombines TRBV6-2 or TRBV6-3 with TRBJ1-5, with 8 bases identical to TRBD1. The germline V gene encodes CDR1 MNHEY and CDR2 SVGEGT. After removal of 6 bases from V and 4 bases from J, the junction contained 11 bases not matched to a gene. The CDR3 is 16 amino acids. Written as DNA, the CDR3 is TGTGCCAGCAGCCTGGATCGGAACAGGGGGAATCAGCCCCAGCATTTT. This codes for CASSLDRNRGNQPQHF.

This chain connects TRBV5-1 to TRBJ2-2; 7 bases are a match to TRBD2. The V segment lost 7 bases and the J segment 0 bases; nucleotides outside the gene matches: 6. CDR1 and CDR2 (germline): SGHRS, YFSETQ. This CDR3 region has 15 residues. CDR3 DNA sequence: TGCGCCAGCGGCGCGGGGGTGGCGAACACCGGGGAGCTGTTTTTT. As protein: CASGAGVANTGELFF. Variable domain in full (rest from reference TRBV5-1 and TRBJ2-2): KAGVTQTPRYLIKTRGQQVTLSCSPISGHRSVSWYQQTPGQGLQFLFEYFSETQRNKGNFPGRFSGRQFSNSRSEMNVSTLELGDSALYLCASGAGVANTGELFFGEGSRLTVL.